This is a list of T cell receptor beta chains from one sample in a study of radiotherapy plus CTLA-4 blockade in lung cancer. Using immunoSEQ multiplex PCR, the repertoire was profiled, and TCRdb retains in-frame clones only, with some absent. The table lists about 45,000 clones, 65% to 70% of them singletons. Sequences were derived from peripheral blood, sampled from a patient treated with radiotherapy plus ipilimumab. Receptors originate from a human donor with non-small cell lung cancer who had a partial response to radiotherapy plus ipilimumab. Each CDR3 is given without its conserved first and last residue.

>TRBV5-5|13|TRBJ2-7
ASSLSGTNSYEQY
>TRBV6-5|13|TRBJ1-1
ASSYRGIMNTEAF
>TRBV30|12|TRBJ2-7
AWGFSGSSYEQY
>TRBV6-5|14|TRBJ2-1
ASSYLLAGGVNEQF
>TRBV9|13|TRBJ2-1
ASSVEGDSYNEQF
>TRBV7-9|11|TRBJ2-2
ASSLYREPELF
>TRBV19|11|TRBJ1-2
ASSRTQGHGYT
>TRBV5-1|11|TRBJ1-1
ASSFAGFTEAF
>TRBV18|10|TRBJ2-3
ASSPGEDTQY
>TRBV18|13|TRBJ2-7
ASSPPAGWESEQY
>TRBV19|8|TRBJ1-1
ASSAGQAV
>TRBV7-2|12|TRBJ2-3
ASSLTGVADTQY
>TRBV28|13|TRBJ2-1
AITSGTSNYNEQF
>TRBV5-1|13|TRBJ1-1
ASSLSDRLNTEAF
>TRBV6-5|13|TRBJ1-6
ASSRDRVGTSPLH
>TRBV7-9|14|TRBJ1-5
ASSSDRQESNQPQH
>TRBV12-5|16|TRBJ1-2
ASGLVSGGTLNDYGYT
>TRBV7-2|10|TRBJ2-1
ASSFERNEQF
>TRBV18|16|TRBJ2-4
ASSPQGLAGGHGNIQY
>TRBV7-9|12|TRBJ2-1
ASIDSGGANEQF
>TRBV5-4|15|TRBJ2-3
ASSPNGLAGGLDTQY
>TRBV7-2|13|TRBJ2-3
ASSWRGGLTDTQY
>TRBV6-5|14|TRBJ2-7
ASSYPRTGGPYEQY
>TRBV5-1|14|TRBJ2-7
ASSLGLAGGNYEQY
>TRBV13|13|TRBJ2-7
ASTVSGGVLSEQY
>TRBV5-4|13|TRBJ1-3
ASSLPAADGNTIY